This entry lists 20 T cell receptor beta chains sequenced from one sample in a study of blood T cell repertoires in COVID-19. Measured with immunoSEQ multiplex PCR; TCRdb has only the in-frame clones, and not every one. This sample has 85,000 to 95,000 clones, with 80% to 90% found just once. Sequencing used peripheral blood. Receptors originate from a human donor with acute or convalescent COVID-19. The donor label of this sample is uncertain.

The rearrangement links TRBV5-4 to TRBJ1-1, with D perhaps TRBD1 (6 bases). V dropped 7 bases and J dropped 2 bases, with 15 bases sitting between them. Germline CDR1 SGHNT, CDR2 YYREEE (reference sequence). The CDR3 contains 14 residues. The CDR3 loop is CASSRGTTNTEAFF. The CDR3 region has the DNA TGTGCCAGCTCTCGTGGGACAACAAACACTGAAGCTTTCTTT. The entire variable domain, with the rest obtained from reference TRBV5-4 and TRBJ1-1, is as follows: ETGVTQSPTHLIKTRGQQVTLRCSSQSGHNTVSWYQQALGQGPQFIFQYYREEENGRGNFPPRFSGLQFPNYSSELNVNALELDDSALYLCASSRGTTNTEAFFGQGTRLTVV.

CDR3 sequence: CASSHADLGGSETQYF. CDR3 coding DNA: TGTGCCAGCAGCCATGCCGATCTAGGAGGGTCAGAGACCCAGTACTTC. The V call is TRBV4-2, the J call TRBJ2-5, with a possible D match to TRBD2 (6 bases). Trimming took 3 bases from V and 4 from J, leaving 18 bases between them. This CDR3 has 16 residues. Germline values: CDR1 LGHNA, CDR2 YNFKEQ.

About this clone itself: Different DNA sequences within this sample yield the same CDR3. This chain connects TRBV7-9 to TRBJ2-7, with TRBD2 matching 10 bases. Germline V gene data show CDR1 as SEHNR and CDR2 as FQNEAQ (reference sequence). The CDR3 runs 15 residues. The V gene end was trimmed by 5 bases and the J gene end by 2 bases; junction bases not matched to a gene: 6. This chain's CDR3 is CASSPSGGGTYEQYF. CDR3 sequence (DNA): TGTGCCAGCAGCCCAAGCGGGGGGGGAACCTACGAGCAGTACTTC.

This chain connects TRBV19 to TRBJ2-1; 10 bases map to TRBD2. Germline CDR1 and CDR2: LNHDA and SQIVND (reference sequence). The CDR3 runs 15 residues. V was clipped by 6 bases and J by 2 bases; unmatched bases: 4. The CDR3 loop is CASRASGGPYNEQFF. The CDR3 DNA reads as TGTGCCAGTAGGGCTAGCGGGGGCCCCTACAATGAGCAGTTCTTC. The whole variable domain, remainder taken from reference TRBV19 and TRBJ2-1, is DGGITQSPKYLFRKEGQNVTLSCEQNLNHDAMYWYRQDPGQGLRLIYYSQIVNDFQKGDIAEGYSVSREKKESFPLTVTSAQKNPTAFYLCASRASGGPYNEQFFGPGTRLTVL.

V and J are TRBV2 and TRBJ2-1, with a possible D match to TRBD2 (5 bases). Germline assignment: CDR1 SNHLY and CDR2 FYNNEI. V lost 6 bases to trimming and J lost 2 bases, with 14 bases between them. The CDR3 runs 15 residues. CDR3 protein: CASRGLRATYNEQFF. Here the CDR3 DNA reads TGTGCCAGCAGAGGTTTGCGGGCTACCTACAATGAGCAGTTCTTC.

This chain uses TRBV24-1 with TRBJ2-7, with 10 bases matching TRBD1. This CDR3 has 17 residues. From germline, CDR1 is KGHDR and CDR2 SFDVKD. With 4 bases clipped from V and 5 bases from J, the junction kept 13 bases outside the gene matches. CDR3 DNA sequence: TGTGCCACCAGTGACCCCTCGGGACAGGGGATCGTCGACGAGCAGTACTTC. It yields the protein CATSDPSGQGIVDEQYF.

The CDR3 loop reads CASRRTAGNTIYF. The CDR3 region has the DNA TGTGCCAGCAGGCGGACAGCTGGAAACACCATATATTTT. This rearrangement joins TRBV28 to TRBJ1-3; D might be TRBD1 (6 bases). Deletions cut 6 bases from V and 2 bases from J, with 8 bases between. CDR3 length equals 13 residues. From germline, CDR1 is MDHEN and CDR2 SYDVKM.

The chain carries TRBV28 and TRBJ2-7; 10 bases are a match to TRBD2. The CDR3 spans 14 residues. V was pared by 5 bases and J by 6 bases, with 7 bases of the junction left unmatched. Germline CDR1 and CDR2: MDHEN and SYDVKM. The DNA of the CDR3 is TGTGCCAGCAGTCTAACTAGCGGGGTAACCGAGCAGTACTTC. This gives the protein CASSLTSGVTEQYF.

The rearrangement links TRBV10-1 to TRBJ2-2; 7 bases fit TRBD1. The CDR3 runs to 15 residues. In germline, CDR1 is WNHNN, CDR2 SYGVQD (reference sequence). V trimming: 8 bases; J trimming: 0 bases; junction bases outside the gene matches: 6. The CDR3 loop reads CASSRTGPNTGELFF. The CDR3 region has the DNA TGCGCCAGCTCCAGGACAGGACCGAACACCGGGGAGCTGTTTTTT.

The chain carries TRBV6-1 and TRBJ2-3; TRBD1 aligns across 7 bases. This CDR3 spans 15 amino acids. CDR1 is MNHNS, CDR2 SASEGT, per germline. J lost 0 bases, V lost 3 bases, and 3 bases had no gene match. CDR3 region: CASSDGTASTDTQYF. The CDR3 DNA reads as TGTGCCAGCAGTGACGGGACAGCGAGCACAGATACGCAGTATTTT.

The J gene is TRBJ1-4, the V gene TRBV27; tentative D call: TRBD1 (6 bases). CDR1 MNHEY and CDR2 SMNVEV come from the germline V gene (reference sequence). The V end was cut by 7 bases, the J end by 8 bases, with 20 bases between. This CDR3 is 15 amino acids long. DNA for the CDR3: TGTGCCAGCACCCTAAGGGCAGGGGATGGGGAAAAACTGTTTTTT. This sequence encodes CASTLRAGDGEKLFF.

The chain uses TRBV9 and TRBJ1-6, with 7 bases lining up with TRBD1. V shed 0 bases, J shed 10 bases, and the junction held 7 bases outside the gene matches. There are 15 residues in the CDR3. Germline V gene lookup returns CDR1 SGDLS and CDR2 YYNGEE. The CDR3 nucleotides are TGTGCCAGCAGCGTAGAGGAGGGGGCGCGATCACCCCTCCACTTT. Translation: CASSVEEGARSPLHF.

This clone was recorded once. The J gene is TRBJ1-6, the V gene TRBV10-3, with TRBD1 matching over 10 bases. Trimming took 3 bases from V and 6 from J; bases not matched to a gene: 5. Germline assignment: CDR1 ENHRY and CDR2 SYGVKD. The CDR3 is made up of 16 amino acids. The CDR3 is CAISDRDRGSNSPLHF. The CDR3 nucleotides are TGTGCCATCAGTGATAGGGACAGGGGAAGTAATTCACCCCTCCACTTT.

The chain combines TRBV5-1 with TRBJ2-7; 8 bases fit TRBD1. This CDR3 is 14 amino acids long. The germline gives CDR1 SGHRS, CDR2 YFSETQ. V trimming: 3 bases; J trimming: 5 bases; junction bases outside the gene matches: 7. CDR3 sequence (DNA): TGCGCCAGCAGCTCGACAGGGGAGATCAACGAGCAGTACTTC. Translation gives CASSSTGEINEQYF.

V gene TRBV19 combines with J gene TRBJ1-1, with 10 bases identical to TRBD1. CDR3 size: 17 residues. After removal of 6 bases from V and 1 base from J, the junction contained 11 bases not matched to a gene. CDR1 is LNHDA and CDR2 is SQIVND in the germline V gene (reference sequence). The CDR3 spells CASRRDRGSGENTEAFF. The CDR3 nucleotides are TGTGCCAGTAGACGGGACAGGGGAAGCGGGGAGAACACTGAAGCTTTCTTT.

This clone was counted once. The chain links TRBV5-6 to TRBJ1-3, with D maybe TRBD1 (6 bases). V lost 1 base, J lost 8 bases, and 16 bases lay in between. The CDR3 contains 15 residues. The germline V gene has CDR1 SGHDT and CDR2 YYEEEE. The CDR3 sequence is CASSLPKGRGDTIYF. The DNA of the CDR3 is TGTGCCAGCAGCTTGCCCAAAGGCAGGGGTGACACCATATATTTT. The full variable domain, with the rest looked up from reference TRBV5-6 and TRBJ1-3, is DAGVTQSPTHLIKTRGQQVTLRCSPKSGHDTVSWYQQALGQGPQFIFQYYEEEERQRGNFPDRFSGHQFPNYSSELNVNALLLGDSALYLCASSLPKGRGDTIYFGEGSWLTVV.

The genes are TRBV2 and TRBJ1-4; 7 bases agree with TRBD1. The V gene's germline CDR1 is SNHLY and CDR2 FYNNEI. This CDR3 spans 15 amino acids. The V and J ends lost 3 bases and 5 bases, in that order; junction bases with no gene match: 6. CDR3 sequence (DNA): TGTGCCAGCAGTGATTCAAGGGGGCTGAATGAAAAACTGTTTTTT. Translating it yields CASSDSRGLNEKLFF.

The chain has TRBV12-3 or TRBV12-4 and TRBJ1-1, with D hard to call. The CDR3 is made up of 12 amino acids. The V end was cut by 3 bases, the J end by 1 base, with 3 bases between. CDR3 coding DNA: TGTGCCAGCAGTTTCGGGAACACTGAAGCTTTCTTT. Translated, it gives CASSFGNTEAFF.

This clone occurred once. The chain couples TRBV3-1 (or the pseudogene TRBV3-2) to TRBJ1-6, with D possibly being TRBD1 (5 bases). V was clipped by 1 base and J by 7 bases, with 8 bases between them. The CDR3 is made up of 14 amino acids. CDR1 and CDR2 from the germline V gene are LGHDT and YNNKEL (reference sequence). DNA of the CDR3: TGTGCCAGCAGCCAAGTAGACAGAAATTCACCCCTCCACTTT. Translated, it gives CASSQVDRNSPLHF.

This clone was detected only a few times. V gene TRBV6-6 combines with J gene TRBJ2-3, with 7 bases lining up with TRBD2. The germline CDR1 and CDR2 sequences are MNHNY and SVGAGI (reference sequence). V was pared by 6 bases and J by 0 bases, with 6 bases of the junction left unmatched. The length of the CDR3 is 15 residues. CDR3 region: CASRGLFPSTDTQYF. The CDR3 bases are TGTGCCAGCAGGGGACTATTCCCAAGCACAGATACGCAGTATTTT.